Below, 32 T cell receptor beta chains from the same sample are listed, as sequenced in a study of vaccination and CD4 T cells after COVID-19. Antigen specificity for these receptors is unknown. Time point of the sample: late sampling 161 to 241 days after vaccination in a few convalescent patients. Treatment denoted: approximately nine-day PBMC culture with coronavirus spike peptide pools or control peptides (ViraFEST assay). Oncomine TCR Beta short-read sequencing was applied to DNA from cultured CD4+ T cells. TCRdb re-derived calls from the PCR reads in MiXCR, one entry per CDR3 protein. The sample lists 25,000 to 30,000 distinct CDR3 sequences, 40% to 45% occurring once. The specimen comprised CD4+ T cells from blood, cultured in vitro, sampled about 7 months after SARS-CoV-2 vaccination. The receptors shown here come from a human donor who had recovered from COVID-19.

The rearrangement uses TRBV28 and TRBJ2-3; TRBD2 matches at 8 bases. Germline loops: CDR1 MDHEN, CDR2 SYDVKM. The CDR3 totals 15 residues. Trimming cost V 4 bases and J 2 bases; bases outside gene matches: 5. CDR3 nucleotides: TGTGCCAGCAGTTCATTAGCGGGGTTCACAGATACGCAGTATTTT. This sequence encodes CASSSLAGFTDTQYF.

This clonotype showed up just a few times. The J gene is TRBJ1-6, the V gene TRBV28; D remains unclear. The germline V gene has CDR1 MDHEN and CDR2 SYDVKM. Trimming pared 2 bases from V and 0 bases from J, leaving 5 bases between. CDR3 length: 15 amino acids. CDR3 in DNA: TGTGCCAGCAGTTTAGAGAGCTCCTATAATTCACCCCTCCACTTT. Translation: CASSLESSYNSPLHF.

The chain carries TRBV4-1 and TRBJ2-1, with D tentatively TRBD2 (7 bases). V was cut by 4 bases and J by 2 bases, with 21 bases left in between. Germline V gene lookup returns CDR1 MGHRA and CDR2 YSYEKL. This CDR3 has 18 amino acids. CDR3 region: CASSRRAEGGRTYNEQFF. CDR3 nucleotide sequence: TGCGCCAGCAGCCGCAGAGCGGAGGGGGGGCGAACCTACAATGAGCAGTTCTTC.

The chain joins TRBV20-1 to TRBJ2-1; no definite D call. Trimming left V 4 bases short and J 4 bases short, with 20 bases between. This CDR3 is 16 amino acids long. CDR1 and CDR2 from the germline V gene are DFQATT and SNEGSKA (reference sequence). CDR3 protein: CSAIQRRANKYNEQFF. The CDR3 region has the DNA TGCAGTGCTATTCAGCGTCGAGCTAACAAATACAATGAGCAGTTCTTC.

This chain links TRBV29-1 with TRBJ2-5, with 7 bases identical to TRBD2. Germline CDR1 SQVTM, CDR2 ANQGSEA. After removal of 3 bases from V and 4 bases from J, the junction contained 5 bases not matched to a gene. The CDR3 covers 13 residues. CDR3 protein: CSVEGGFRETQYF. CDR3 nucleotide sequence: TGCAGCGTTGAGGGAGGGTTTAGAGAGACCCAGTACTTC. Full variable domain (remainder filled in from reference TRBV29-1 and TRBJ2-5): SAVISQKPSRDICQRGTSLTIQCQVDSQVTMMFWYRQQPGQSLTLIATANQGSEATYESGFVIDKFPISRPNLTFSTLTVSNMSPEDSSIYLCSVEGGFRETQYFGPGTRLLVL.

This clonotype came up a few times. This chain uses TRBV15 with TRBJ2-7; D is undetermined. This CDR3 is built from 17 residues. Germline lookup yields CDR1 LNHNV and CDR2 YYDKDF (reference sequence). The germline V and J ends were trimmed by 0 bases and 4 bases, with 19 bases remaining between them. CDR3 sequence (DNA): TGTGCCACCAGCAGAGATAGGTCTCGAAGCTGGGAATACGAGCAGTACTTC. Translation gives CATSRDRSRSWEYEQYF.

This clonotype occurred a few times. The CDR3: CSAKDRGTSGRKGSYEQYF. The CDR3 DNA is TGCAGTGCTAAGGATCGTGGGACTAGCGGGAGGAAAGGGTCCTACGAGCAGTACTTC. This rearrangement joins TRBV20-1 to TRBJ2-7; 15 nucleotides line up with TRBD2. CDR1 is DFQATT, CDR2 SNEGSKA, per germline (reference sequence). The CDR3 length is 19 residues. V trimming: 4 bases; J trimming: 1 base; junction bases outside the gene matches: 14.

J is TRBJ2-1 and V is TRBV20-1; the D is unclear. The CDR3 loop spans 15 amino acids. V gave up 0 bases and J gave up 4 bases, with 13 bases separating them. CDR1 is DFQATT and CDR2 is SNEGSKA in the germline V gene (reference sequence). Here the CDR3 reads CSARDGKPLYNEQFF. The DNA of the CDR3 is TGCAGTGCTAGAGATGGGAAGCCCCTTTACAATGAGCAGTTCTTC.

The chain recombines TRBV9 with TRBJ1-6; TRBD1 might be the D (5 bases). This CDR3 spans 16 amino acids. CDR1 and CDR2 from the germline V gene are SGDLS and YYNGEE. V was shortened by 1 base and J by 8 bases, with 16 bases between the two germline ends. The CDR3 here is CASSVSGTGRDSPLHF. The CDR3 DNA reads as TGTGCCAGCAGCGTATCTGGTACAGGTCGGGATTCACCCCTCCACTTT.

The chain is built from TRBV7-2 and TRBJ2-3, with TRBD2 identical over 11 bases. This CDR3 is built from 18 residues. Germline CDR1 and CDR2: SGHTA and FQGNSA. The V gene end was trimmed by 8 bases and the J gene end by 0 bases; junction bases not matched to a gene: 13. CDR3 loop: CASGPGTSGPTSTDTQYF. CDR3 nucleotide sequence: TGTGCCAGCGGTCCCGGGACTAGCGGACCTACTAGCACAGATACGCAGTATTTT.

Only one count was recorded for this clonotype. A far larger clone is just one base off, so this is likely a read error. Given the absence of the conserved phenylalanine or tryptophan at the CDR3 end, a read error is likely. V and J are TRBV6-6 and TRBJ1-1, with 7 bases fitting TRBD1. Trimming removed 10 bases from V and 6 bases from J; junction bases left unmatched: 14. Germline V lookup: CDR1 MNHNY, CDR2 SVGAGI (reference sequence). The CDR3 sequence is 14 residues long. The CDR3 coding sequence is TGTGCCACCGCAGTCAACAGGGGTGGGGCTGAAGCTTTCCTT. Its translation is CATAVNRGGAEAFL.

The chain uses TRBV29-1 and TRBJ2-5; 9 bases match TRBD2. Per germline, CDR1 SQVTM and CDR2 ANQGSEA. Trimming removed 7 bases from V and 5 bases from J; junction bases left unmatched: 14. The CDR3 has 15 residues. CDR3 sequence (DNA): TGCAGCGCGACCCTAGCGGGGAGGGGAACTGAGACCCAGTACTTC. Protein sequence: CSATLAGRGTETQYF.

The CDR3 region is CASSPSEGRGTF. In DNA form, the CDR3 reads TGTGCCAGCTCACCCAGCGAGGGGCGCGGGACCTTC. This chain links TRBV18 with TRBJ1-2; D perhaps matches TRBD1 (5 bases). This CDR3 is built from 12 residues. The germline V and J ends were trimmed by 3 bases and 14 bases, with 16 bases remaining between them. Germline V gene sequence: CDR1 KGHSH, CDR2 LQKENI.

The gene calls are TRBV10-3 and TRBJ1-5, with a weak D call TRBD1 (6 bases). The CDR3 length is 15 residues. The V gene lost 3 bases and the J gene lost 7 bases, with 16 bases spanning the gap. Germline V lookup: CDR1 ENHRY, CDR2 SYGVKD. The CDR3 DNA reads as TGTGCCATCAGTGAAAAGGGGCAGGGACAACAGCCCCAGCATTTT. Protein: CAISEKGQGQQPQHF.

Concerning this clonotype: The junction departs from germline at one end; a sequencing error may be responsible. The rearrangement links TRBV20-1 to TRBJ2-5; D unresolved. The CDR3 runs to 15 residues. The germline CDR1 and CDR2 sequences are DFQATT and SNEGSKA (reference sequence). The CDR3: CSARDLDGRIMTRYF. In DNA form, the CDR3 reads TGCAGTGCTAGAGACCTAGACGGACGAATTATGACCCGGTACTTC.

The chain combines TRBV6-4 with TRBJ2-3, with 9 nucleotides matching TRBD2. Germline V gene lookup returns CDR1 MRHNA and CDR2 SNTAGT. V lost 4 bases to trimming and J lost 1 base; unmatched junction nucleotides: 3. This CDR3 spans 15 amino acids. The CDR3 reads CASSGVAGGTDTQYF. The CDR3 DNA sequence: TGTGCCAGCAGTGGGGTAGCGGGAGGCACAGATACGCAGTATTTT.

V gene TRBV7-9 combines with J gene TRBJ2-1; TRBD2 might be the D (6 bases). The germline V gene has CDR1 SEHNR and CDR2 FQNEAQ (reference sequence). This CDR3 is built from 13 residues. The V gene lost 8 bases and the J gene lost 0 bases, with 8 bases spanning the gap. The CDR3 bases are TGTGCCAGCCGGGGGAGCTCCTACAATGAGCAGTTCTTC. It encodes CASRGSSYNEQFF.

This chain joins TRBV28 and TRBJ2-5; D ambiguous. Germline loops: CDR1 MDHEN, CDR2 SYDVKM. The ends were cut back, 5 bases at V and 7 bases at J, with 11 bases in the middle. The CDR3 covers 12 residues. In DNA form, the CDR3 reads TGTGCCAGCAGTCAGCCAGGTACGACCCAGTACTTC. It codes for CASSQPGTTQYF.

This chain joins TRBV29-1 and TRBJ1-1; D is perhaps TRBD1 (5 bases). This CDR3 has 14 amino acids. Looked up from germline, CDR1 is SQVTM and CDR2 is ANQGSEA. Between the trimmed V and J ends, which lost 0 bases and 6 bases, there was a span of 14 bases. This CDR3 is CSVEDVWRGAEAFF. As DNA, the CDR3 is TGCAGCGTTGAAGATGTATGGCGGGGGGCTGAAGCTTTCTTT.

The CDR3 nucleotides read TGCAGTGCTAGAGGGGCGGTCCTCTCTCACCTTGGGGAGCAGTACTTC. Its translation: CSARGAVLSHLGEQYF. The chain is built from TRBV20-1 and TRBJ2-7; D is unresolved. Trimming took off 1 base at V and 7 bases at J, with 23 bases between the two ends. Germline lookup yields CDR1 DFQATT and CDR2 SNEGSKA (reference sequence). The CDR3 contains 16 residues.

This chain joins TRBV6-1 and TRBJ2-1; 7 bases fit TRBD1. V lost 7 bases, J lost 4 bases, and 4 bases stayed unmatched. Germline V gene data show CDR1 as MNHNS and CDR2 as SASEGT. The CDR3 has 13 residues. The CDR3 sequence is CASIGDSYNEQFF. CDR3 coding DNA: TGTGCCAGCATCGGGGACAGTTACAATGAGCAGTTCTTC.

V gene TRBV20-1 combines with J gene TRBJ2-3, with 8 bases matching TRBD2. The germline V gene encodes CDR1 DFQATT and CDR2 SNEGSKA (reference sequence). V dropped 0 bases and J dropped 2; count of bases not matched to a gene: 16. The CDR3 has 19 residues. The CDR3 DNA is TGCAGTGCTAGAGATCAAGGAGGTCCGGCTAGCGGGTCCACAGATACGCAGTATTTT. Protein product: CSARDQGGPASGSTDTQYF.

J is TRBJ2-5 and V is TRBV7-2; tentative D call: TRBD2 (5 bases). This CDR3 spans 13 amino acids. Deletions cut 1 base from V and 4 bases from J, with 7 bases between. Germline V CDR1 and CDR2: SGHTA, FQGNSA. CDR3 in amino acids: CASSLELGETQYF. CDR3 in DNA: TGTGCCAGCAGCTTAGAACTAGGAGAGACCCAGTACTTC.

The chain has TRBV6-2 or TRBV6-3 and TRBJ2-5; no reliable D call. Germline values: CDR1 MNHEY, CDR2 SVGEGT. Trimming pared 6 bases from V and 5 bases from J, leaving 25 bases between. The CDR3 is 17 residues long. DNA for the CDR3: TGTGCCAGCAGCTCCTCCCGCGCGGTTGACCCGGCGGAGACCCAGTACTTC. Encoded protein: CASSSSRAVDPAETQYF.

The chain carries TRBV7-9 and TRBJ2-7; 10 bases fit TRBD1. Germline CDR1 and CDR2: SEHNR and FQNEAQ (reference sequence). This CDR3 has 16 residues. Germline trimming cut 1 base from V and 2 bases from J; bases unmatched to any gene: 5. The CDR3: CASSLEGTGEPYEQYF. The DNA for the CDR3 is TGTGCCAGCAGCTTAGAAGGGACAGGGGAACCCTACGAGCAGTACTTC.

This clonotype was picked up a small number of times. The chain recombines TRBV7-9 with TRBJ2-1, with D perhaps matching TRBD1 (8 bases). In germline, CDR1 is SEHNR, CDR2 FQNEAQ (reference sequence). V was pared by 3 bases and J by 8 bases, with 20 bases between. The CDR3 extends over 16 amino acids. CDR3 sequence: CASSFIQGGVLDEQFF. CDR3 bases: TGTGCCAGCAGCTTCATACAGGGGGGGGTTTTGGATGAGCAGTTCTTC.

This clonotype has only a few counts. J is TRBJ2-1 and V is TRBV6-8; 9 bases fit TRBD2. Germline loops: CDR1 MNHGY, CDR2 SAAAGT. The ends lost 2 bases at V and 5 bases at J; junction bases unmatched: 16. The length of the CDR3 is 19 residues. The CDR3: CASSYPKPPTSGNHNEQFF. In nucleotides, the CDR3 is TGTGCCAGCAGTTACCCTAAACCTCCGACTAGCGGTAACCACAATGAGCAGTTCTTC.

The gene calls are TRBV19 and TRBJ2-3; 7 bases line up with TRBD1. The germline V gene encodes CDR1 LNHDA and CDR2 SQIVND (reference sequence). J was trimmed by 0 bases and V by 6 bases; bases with no gene match: 6. The CDR3 consists of 15 residues. This CDR3 is CASRRQGSSTDTQYF. The CDR3 DNA is TGTGCCAGTAGACGACAGGGCAGTAGCACAGATACGCAGTATTTT.

The chain carries TRBV6-5 and TRBJ1-1; D is uncertain. Germline V CDR1 and CDR2: MNHEY, SVGAGI. The CDR3 loop spans 15 amino acids. V was shortened by 2 bases and J by 0 bases, with 10 bases between the two germline ends. The DNA of the CDR3 is TGTGCCAGCAGTTACAGTGGAATAATGAACACTGAAGCTTTCTTT. It codes for CASSYSGIMNTEAFF.

CDR3 sequence: CAISGSSGILSLRYNEQFF. The CDR3, as DNA: TGTGCCATCAGTGGGTCTAGCGGGATCCTCTCTCTCCGGTACAATGAGCAGTTCTTC. The chain uses TRBV10-3 and TRBJ2-7; 9 bases map to TRBD2. The tail of the sequence fits TRBJ2-1 better, so the J call may be wrong. The CDR3 extends over 19 amino acids. Germline-derived CDR1 and CDR2 are ENHRY and SYGVKD.

CDR3: CASSVVVAEGNNEQFF. The CDR3 DNA follows: TGTGCCAGCAGTGTCGTAGTGGCGGAAGGGAACAATGAGCAGTTCTTC. The rearrangement uses TRBV2 and TRBJ2-1; D call uncertain. V was trimmed by 4 bases and J by 5 bases, leaving 18 bases between them. This CDR3 is 16 amino acids long. CDR1 is SNHLY, CDR2 FYNNEI, per germline.

The rearrangement links TRBV20-1 to TRBJ1-1; the D is unclear. In germline, CDR1 is DFQATT, CDR2 SNEGSKA (reference sequence). V was cut by 0 bases and J by 3 bases, with 17 bases left in between. The CDR3 has 16 residues. The CDR3 sequence is CSARDLADPAHTEAFF. The CDR3 DNA reads as TGCAGTGCTAGAGATCTAGCGGACCCAGCACACACTGAAGCTTTCTTT.